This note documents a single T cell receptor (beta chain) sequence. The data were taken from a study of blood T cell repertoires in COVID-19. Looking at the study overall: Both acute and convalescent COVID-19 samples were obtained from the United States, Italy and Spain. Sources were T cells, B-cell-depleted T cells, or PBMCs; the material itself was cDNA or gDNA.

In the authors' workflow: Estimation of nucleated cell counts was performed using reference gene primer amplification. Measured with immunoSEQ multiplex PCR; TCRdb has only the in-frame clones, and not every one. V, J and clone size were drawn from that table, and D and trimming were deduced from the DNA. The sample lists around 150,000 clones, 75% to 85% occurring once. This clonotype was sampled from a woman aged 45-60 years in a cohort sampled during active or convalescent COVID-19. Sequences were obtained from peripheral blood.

CDR3 in DNA: TGTGCCAGCAGCTGGGACAGCAGCACTGAAGCTTTCTTT. As protein: CASSWDSSTEAFF. The genes are TRBV7-8 and TRBJ1-1; 7 positions match TRBD1. The CDR3 loop spans 13 amino acids. V lost 4 bases, J lost 4 bases, and 3 bases stayed unmatched. Germline loops: CDR1 SGHVS, CDR2 FQNEAQ.